This is a list of T cell receptor beta chains from one sample in a study of blood T cell repertoires in COVID-19. Data came from immunoSEQ multiplex PCR; TCRdb stores just in-frame clones and leaves some out. Of fewer than 300,000 clones listed, approximately 92% are singletons. Sequencing was performed on peripheral blood. These receptors were collected from a person aged 18 to 29 with COVID-19, enrolled during active disease. Each CDR3 is given with its conserved first and last residue. The order of the fields is CDR3 DNA, CDR3 protein, J gene, clone size, D gene, V gene. The D gene is left open where the match is weak. A clone size is listed for some rows: how often the clone was seen (once, few, many), or a class if it is expanded.

DNA: TGTGCCAGCAGCTCTTACGGGGGTACGCAGTATTTT; CDR3: CASSSYGGTQYF; J: TRBJ2-3; size: once; D: NA; V: TRBV7-2
DNA: TGTGCCAGCAACCGCGTGGGGGGGAATCAGCCCCAGCATTTT; CDR3: CASNRVGGNQPQHF; J: TRBJ1-5; size: once; D: NA; V: TRBV2
DNA: TGTGCCATCAGTGAGTCACTAGCGGGACAAGAGACCCAGTACTTC; CDR3: CAISESLAGQETQYF; J: TRBJ2-5; size: NA; D: TRBD2; V: TRBV10-3
DNA: TGTGCCAGCAGTGAAAATTTAGGGGGTGGCACTGAAGCTTTCTTT; CDR3: CASSENLGGGTEAFF; J: TRBJ1-1; size: NA; D: NA; V: TRBV2
DNA: TGTGCCAGCAGCACTGGGGACAGGGAAGAAGCTTTCTTT; CDR3: CASSTGDREEAFF; J: TRBJ1-1; size: NA; D: TRBD1; V: TRBV6-5
DNA: TGTGCCAGCAGGTCTACGGGAGATTTTAGCAATCAGCCCCAGCATTTT; CDR3: CASRSTGDFSNQPQHF; J: TRBJ1-5; size: NA; D: NA; V: TRBV7-8
DNA: TGCAGCGCTAAATCCCATCCGCAGGGGAACACTGAAGCTTTCTTT; CDR3: CSAKSHPQGNTEAFF; J: TRBJ1-1; size: NA; D: NA; V: TRBV29-1
DNA: TGTGCCAGCAGCTTCGTACGGGACTCCAGCCATGGTGAAAAACTGTTTTTT; CDR3: CASSFVRDSSHGEKLFF; J: TRBJ1-4; size: NA; D: NA; V: TRBV5-8
DNA: TGTGCCAGTAGGTCCAGCGGACAGGGAACCTACGAGCAGTACTTC; CDR3: CASRSSGQGTYEQYF; J: TRBJ2-7; size: NA; D: TRBD1; V: TRBV19
DNA: TGTGCCAGCAGCGGCAGCCGGGAGACCAACACCGGGGAGCTGTTTTTT; CDR3: CASSGSRETNTGELFF; J: TRBJ2-2; size: NA; D: NA; V: TRBV9
DNA: TGTGCCAGCAGTTTTCGGGACACTGAAGCTTTCTTT; CDR3: CASSFRDTEAFF; J: TRBJ1-1; size: NA; D: NA; V: TRBV12-3/TRBV12-4
DNA: TGTGCCAGCAGCTCTCTCCGGGACTCTTCCTACGAGCAGTACTTC; CDR3: CASSSLRDSSYEQYF; J: TRBJ2-7; size: once; D: NA; V: TRBV11-2
DNA: TGTGCCAGCAGTTCCGGGACAGGGCTCGAGCAGTACTTC; CDR3: CASSSGTGLEQYF; J: TRBJ2-7; size: NA; D: TRBD1; V: TRBV6-5
DNA: TGTGCCAGCAGTTACCAAGCGGGAGTGGCCTACGAGCAGTACTTC; CDR3: CASSYQAGVAYEQYF; J: TRBJ2-7; size: few; D: TRBD2; V: TRBV6-5
DNA: TGTGCCAGTACGGGGACTTTTCCGGATACGCAGTATTTT; CDR3: CASTGTFPDTQYF; J: TRBJ2-3; size: NA; D: NA; V: TRBV19
DNA: TGTGCCAGCAGTCCCGAGAGCTTGTTCGGGGAGCAGTTCTTC; CDR3: CASSPESLFGEQFF; J: TRBJ2-1; size: NA; D: NA; V: TRBV27
DNA: TGTGCCAGCAGCTTGGGGGGCAGGGGGCAGAACACTGAAGCTTTCTTT; CDR3: CASSLGGRGQNTEAFF; J: TRBJ1-1; size: few; D: TRBD1; V: TRBV5-4
DNA: TGTGCCAGCAGTCCAAGTACGAGTGAGCAGTTCTTC; CDR3: CASSPSTSEQFF; J: TRBJ2-1; size: once; D: NA; V: TRBV12-3/TRBV12-4
DNA: TGTGCCTGGAGTGTACGGGGGAGGGGTCAAGAGACCCAGTACTTC; CDR3: CAWSVRGRGQETQYF; J: TRBJ2-5; size: NA; D: TRBD2; V: TRBV30
DNA: TGTGCCACCAGTGTGTCCGGGAATGAGCAGTTCTTC; CDR3: CATSVSGNEQFF; J: TRBJ2-1; size: NA; D: NA; V: TRBV24-1
DNA: TGTGCCAGCAGATGGGGAAGGACGGGGTCCTACGAGCAGTACTTC; CDR3: CASRWGRTGSYEQYF; J: TRBJ2-7; size: NA; D: NA; V: TRBV2
DNA: TGCGCCAGCAGCTTGAGGGCCAGGGAGGATTACACCTTC; CDR3: CASSLRAREDYTF; J: TRBJ1-2; size: NA; D: NA; V: TRBV5-1
DNA: TGTGCCAGCAGCCGATCACGGGTGAGGGATTCACCCCTCCACTTT; CDR3: CASSRSRVRDSPLHF; J: TRBJ1-6; size: NA; D: NA; V: TRBV7-3
DNA: TGTGCCAGCAGCCCCCCGGGACTAGCGTTTCACAATGAGCAGTTCTTC; CDR3: CASSPPGLAFHNEQFF; J: TRBJ2-1; size: NA; D: TRBD2; V: TRBV11-2
DNA: TGTGCCAGCAGTGAAGCTAACCTGCGAGGGAATGAGCAGTTCTTC; CDR3: CASSEANLRGNEQFF; J: TRBJ2-1; size: once; D: NA; V: TRBV6-1
DNA: TGTGCCAGCAGTGTTACCGGGACATCCGGCTACACCTTC; CDR3: CASSVTGTSGYTF; J: TRBJ1-2; size: NA; D: NA; V: TRBV28
DNA: TGTGCCAGCACCCTGACAGGGGGCGACTACGGCTACACCTTC; CDR3: CASTLTGGDYGYTF; J: TRBJ1-2; size: NA; D: TRBD1; V: TRBV6-6
DNA: TGCGCCAGCAGGCAGGTTCTGGGCGATGGGACCCAGTACTTC; CDR3: CASRQVLGDGTQYF; J: TRBJ2-5; size: NA; D: NA; V: TRBV4-1